The rows below give T cell receptor beta chains drawn from one sample of a study of blood T cell repertoires in COVID-19. TCRdb keeps only in-frame clones here, not all; method: immunoSEQ multiplex PCR. The sample comprises roughly 100,000 clones, roughly 92% of which are singletons, and around 2% rests with the top ten. Sequenced input: peripheral blood. The receptors shown here come from a woman in her 50s with COVID-19, enrolled during active disease. The CDR3 runs from the conserved cysteine through the conserved F or W. D genes are given only for firm matches. The size of a clone is reported for some rows only, either as once, few or many, or as a class for expanded clones.

clone_size: NA; j_call: TRBJ2-2; d_call: NA; cdr3_length: 15; v_call: TRBV21-1; cdr3_aa: CASTPTGNNTGELFF; cdr3_nt: TGTGCCAGCACCCCGACCGGGAACAACACCGGGGAGCTGTTTTTT
clone_size: NA; j_call: TRBJ1-2; d_call: NA; cdr3_length: 17; v_call: TRBV7-2; cdr3_aa: CASSLESGRERRYGYTF; cdr3_nt: TGTGCCAGCAGCTTAGAGAGTGGGAGGGAGCGACGGTATGGCTACACCTTC
clone_size: once; j_call: TRBJ1-1; d_call: NA; cdr3_length: 15; v_call: TRBV2; cdr3_aa: CASSGMDFKTTEAFF; cdr3_nt: TGTGCCAGCAGTGGAATGGACTTTAAAACCACTGAAGCTTTCTTT
clone_size: NA; j_call: TRBJ1-5; d_call: NA; cdr3_length: 14; v_call: TRBV5-6; cdr3_aa: CASSSGGGNQPQHF; cdr3_nt: TGTGCCAGCAGCTCCGGCGGGGGCAATCAGCCCCAGCATTTT
clone_size: NA; j_call: TRBJ1-1; d_call: NA; cdr3_length: 13; v_call: TRBV2; cdr3_aa: CATRTESNTEAFF; cdr3_nt: TGTGCCACCCGGACAGAATCGAACACTGAAGCTTTCTTT
clone_size: NA; j_call: TRBJ1-5; d_call: TRBD1; cdr3_length: 16; v_call: TRBV19; cdr3_aa: CASSRAGQDSNQPQHF; cdr3_nt: TGTGCCAGTAGCCGAGCCGGACAGGATAGCAATCAGCCCCAGCATTTT
clone_size: NA; j_call: TRBJ1-1; d_call: TRBD1; cdr3_length: 14; v_call: TRBV6-2/TRBV6-3; cdr3_aa: CASSTRQGNTEAFF; cdr3_nt: TGTGCCAGCAGTACCCGACAGGGCAACACTGAAGCTTTCTTT
clone_size: NA; j_call: TRBJ2-5; d_call: TRBD2; cdr3_length: 19; v_call: TRBV7-2; cdr3_aa: CASSPRLTSGGWGQETQYF; cdr3_nt: TGTGCCAGCAGCCCCCGCCTGACTAGCGGGGGGTGGGGGCAAGAGACCCAGTACTTC
clone_size: NA; j_call: TRBJ1-5; d_call: NA; cdr3_length: 15; v_call: TRBV5-1; cdr3_aa: CASSLGGDTDQPQHF; cdr3_nt: TGCGCCAGCAGCTTGGGAGGGGACACCGATCAGCCCCAGCATTTT
clone_size: NA; j_call: TRBJ1-1; d_call: NA; cdr3_length: 15; v_call: TRBV7-2; cdr3_aa: CASSLGAGMNTEAFF; cdr3_nt: TGTGCCAGCAGCTTAGGGGCGGGGATGAACACTGAAGCTTTCTTT
clone_size: NA; j_call: TRBJ1-1; d_call: TRBD1; cdr3_length: 16; v_call: TRBV12-5; cdr3_aa: CASGLVLGDRNTEAFF; cdr3_nt: TGTGCTAGTGGTTTGGTACTTGGGGACAGAAACACTGAAGCTTTCTTT
clone_size: NA; j_call: TRBJ2-3; d_call: TRBD1; cdr3_length: 13; v_call: TRBV6-5; cdr3_aa: CASSSTGWDTQYF; cdr3_nt: TGTGCCAGCAGTTCGACAGGGTGGGATACGCAGTATTTT
clone_size: NA; j_call: TRBJ2-1; d_call: TRBD2; cdr3_length: 15; v_call: TRBV27; cdr3_aa: CASSVAGTRGDEQFF; cdr3_nt: TGTGCCAGCAGTGTCGCCGGGACTAGGGGTGATGAGCAGTTCTTC
clone_size: NA; j_call: TRBJ2-1; d_call: TRBD1; cdr3_length: 14; v_call: TRBV30; cdr3_aa: CAWSSGTGGNEQFF; cdr3_nt: TGTGCCTGGAGTTCGGGGACAGGGGGCAATGAGCAGTTCTTC
clone_size: NA; j_call: TRBJ2-3; d_call: TRBD1; cdr3_length: 16; v_call: TRBV9; cdr3_aa: CATAQTGGSPPDTQYF; cdr3_nt: TGTGCCACGGCCCAGACAGGGGGCTCCCCCCCAGATACGCAGTATTTT
clone_size: few; j_call: TRBJ1-5; d_call: TRBD1; cdr3_length: 15; v_call: TRBV24-1; cdr3_aa: CATSDGQGVGQPQHF; cdr3_nt: TGTGCCACCAGTGATGGACAGGGGGTGGGGCAGCCCCAGCATTTT
clone_size: NA; j_call: TRBJ2-3; d_call: NA; cdr3_length: 12; v_call: TRBV7-3; cdr3_aa: CASSFRDDTQYF; cdr3_nt: TGTGCCAGCAGCTTCAGGGATGATACGCAGTATTTT
clone_size: once; j_call: TRBJ2-1; d_call: TRBD2; cdr3_length: 15; v_call: TRBV13; cdr3_aa: CASSPGGWTYNEQFF; cdr3_nt: TGTGCCAGCTCCCCGGGGGGGTGGACCTACAATGAGCAGTTCTTC
clone_size: NA; j_call: TRBJ2-7; d_call: TRBD2; cdr3_length: 16; v_call: TRBV5-4; cdr3_aa: CASSPTLAGGAYEQYF; cdr3_nt: TGTGCCAGCAGCCCTACCCTAGCGGGGGGGGCCTACGAGCAGTACTTC
clone_size: NA; j_call: TRBJ1-2; d_call: NA; cdr3_length: 15; v_call: TRBV6-2/TRBV6-3; cdr3_aa: CASSPRGGPIYGYTF; cdr3_nt: TGTGCCAGCAGCCCCCGGGGGGGACCGATCTATGGCTACACCTTC
clone_size: NA; j_call: TRBJ1-1; d_call: NA; cdr3_length: 13; v_call: TRBV2; cdr3_aa: CASRTGLNTEAFF; cdr3_nt: TGTGCCAGCCGAACAGGGTTAAACACTGAAGCTTTCTTT
clone_size: NA; j_call: TRBJ1-3; d_call: NA; cdr3_length: 12; v_call: TRBV5-1; cdr3_aa: CASSLRGDTIYF; cdr3_nt: TGCGCCAGCAGCTTGCGCGGAGACACCATATATTTT
clone_size: NA; j_call: TRBJ2-3; d_call: NA; cdr3_length: 14; v_call: TRBV5-4; cdr3_aa: CASSLDIRTDTQYF; cdr3_nt: TGTGCCAGCAGCTTGGACATCCGCACAGATACGCAGTATTTT
clone_size: NA; j_call: TRBJ2-7; d_call: NA; cdr3_length: 12; v_call: TRBV7-2; cdr3_aa: CASSLDSGEQYF; cdr3_nt: TGTGCCAGCAGCTTAGACAGTGGCGAGCAGTACTTC
clone_size: NA; j_call: TRBJ1-1; d_call: NA; cdr3_length: 13; v_call: TRBV15; cdr3_aa: CATSREAWQEAFF; cdr3_nt: TGTGCCACCAGCAGGGAGGCATGGCAAGAAGCTTTCTTT
clone_size: NA; j_call: TRBJ2-1; d_call: TRBD2; cdr3_length: 16; v_call: TRBV7-9; cdr3_aa: CASSSSTSGAYNEQFF; cdr3_nt: TGTGCCAGCAGCTCTTCGACTAGCGGGGCCTACAATGAGCAGTTCTTC
clone_size: NA; j_call: TRBJ1-1; d_call: NA; cdr3_length: 11; v_call: TRBV30; cdr3_aa: CAWSVGQEAFF; cdr3_nt: TGTGCCTGGAGTGTGGGGCAAGAAGCTTTCTTT
clone_size: NA; j_call: TRBJ2-1; d_call: TRBD2; cdr3_length: 16; v_call: TRBV4-3; cdr3_aa: CASSQDAGGPHNEQFF; cdr3_nt: TGCGCCAGCAGCCAAGATGCGGGGGGGCCCCACAATGAGCAGTTCTTC
clone_size: NA; j_call: TRBJ1-4; d_call: NA; cdr3_length: 13; v_call: TRBV12-3/TRBV12-4; cdr3_aa: CASRGPTYEKLFF; cdr3_nt: TGTGCCAGCAGGGGCCCTACTTATGAAAAACTGTTTTTT
clone_size: NA; j_call: TRBJ1-1; d_call: NA; cdr3_length: 13; v_call: TRBV9; cdr3_aa: CASSVGYTGEAFF; cdr3_nt: TGTGCCAGCAGCGTAGGTTATACAGGGGAAGCTTTCTTT
clone_size: once; j_call: TRBJ2-3; d_call: TRBD2; cdr3_length: 16; v_call: TRBV12-5; cdr3_aa: CASGSGLAGNTDTQYF; cdr3_nt: TGTGCTAGTGGTTCCGGACTAGCGGGGAACACAGATACGCAGTATTTT
clone_size: NA; j_call: TRBJ2-7; d_call: NA; cdr3_length: 11; v_call: TRBV12-3/TRBV12-4; cdr3_aa: CASSYRYEQYF; cdr3_nt: TGTGCCAGCAGTTACAGATACGAGCAGTACTTC
clone_size: few; j_call: TRBJ2-3; d_call: TRBD2; cdr3_length: 17; v_call: TRBV5-5; cdr3_aa: CASSFWFGTSGADTQYF; cdr3_nt: TGTGCCAGCAGCTTTTGGTTCGGGACTAGCGGGGCAGATACGCAGTATTTT
clone_size: NA; j_call: TRBJ1-1; d_call: NA; cdr3_length: 13; v_call: TRBV29-1; cdr3_aa: CSVGGLMNTEAFF; cdr3_nt: TGCAGCGTTGGAGGACTCATGAACACTGAAGCTTTCTTT
clone_size: few; j_call: TRBJ2-3; d_call: TRBD2; cdr3_length: 15; v_call: TRBV2; cdr3_aa: CASILLAGITDTQYF; cdr3_nt: TGTGCCAGCATCCTACTAGCGGGGATTACAGATACGCAGTATTTT
clone_size: NA; j_call: TRBJ2-5; d_call: TRBD2; cdr3_length: 14; v_call: TRBV4-1; cdr3_aa: CASSQSSGGETQYF; cdr3_nt: TGCGCCAGCAGCCAAAGTAGCGGGGGGGAGACCCAGTACTTC
clone_size: NA; j_call: TRBJ1-1; d_call: NA; cdr3_length: 14; v_call: TRBV6-5; cdr3_aa: CASSYSRQNTEAFF; cdr3_nt: TGTGCCAGCAGTTACTCTCGACAGAACACTGAAGCTTTCTTT
clone_size: NA; j_call: TRBJ2-3; d_call: TRBD2; cdr3_length: 16; v_call: TRBV14; cdr3_aa: CASSRQAIAGTDTQYF; cdr3_nt: TGTGCCAGCAGCCGCCAGGCGATAGCGGGGACAGATACGCAGTATTTT
clone_size: NA; j_call: TRBJ1-1; d_call: NA; cdr3_length: 15; v_call: TRBV19; cdr3_aa: CASSINPGMQTEAFF; cdr3_nt: TGTGCCAGTAGTATAAACCCAGGGATGCAGACTGAAGCTTTCTTT
clone_size: NA; j_call: TRBJ1-4; d_call: NA; cdr3_length: 16; v_call: TRBV7-9; cdr3_aa: CASSLEEAGANEKLFF; cdr3_nt: TGTGCCAGCAGCTTAGAAGAGGCAGGGGCGAATGAAAAACTGTTTTTT
clone_size: NA; j_call: TRBJ1-6; d_call: TRBD1; cdr3_length: 18; v_call: TRBV2; cdr3_aa: CASSVRGQGVMSVSPLHF; cdr3_nt: TGTGCCAGCAGTGTACGGGGACAGGGTGTCATGTCCGTTTCACCCCTCCACTTT
clone_size: NA; j_call: TRBJ1-2; d_call: TRBD1; cdr3_length: 13; v_call: TRBV10-2; cdr3_aa: CASSQGAHYGYTF; cdr3_nt: TGCGCCAGCAGCCAGGGGGCACACTATGGCTACACCTTC
clone_size: NA; j_call: TRBJ1-1; d_call: NA; cdr3_length: 15; v_call: TRBV19; cdr3_aa: CASSTAQVVYTEAFF; cdr3_nt: TGTGCCAGTAGTACCGCACAGGTGGTTTACACTGAAGCTTTCTTT
clone_size: NA; j_call: TRBJ1-3; d_call: TRBD1; cdr3_length: 17; v_call: TRBV10-2; cdr3_aa: CASSESLTGTRGNTIYF; cdr3_nt: TGCGCCAGCAGTGAGTCTTTGACAGGGACAAGGGGAAACACCATATATTTT
clone_size: NA; j_call: TRBJ1-1; d_call: NA; cdr3_length: 14; v_call: TRBV7-2; cdr3_aa: CASSEYLVNTEAFF; cdr3_nt: TGTGCCAGCAGCGAGTACTTAGTGAACACTGAAGCTTTCTTT